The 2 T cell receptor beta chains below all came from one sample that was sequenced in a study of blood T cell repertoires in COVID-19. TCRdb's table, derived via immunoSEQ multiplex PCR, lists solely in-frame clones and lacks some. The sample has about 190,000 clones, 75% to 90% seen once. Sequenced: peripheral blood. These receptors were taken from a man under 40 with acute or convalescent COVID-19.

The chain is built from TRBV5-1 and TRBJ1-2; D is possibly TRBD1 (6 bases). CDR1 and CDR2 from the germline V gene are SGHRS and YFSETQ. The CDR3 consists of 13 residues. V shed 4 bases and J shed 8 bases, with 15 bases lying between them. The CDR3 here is CASSEVQGLGYTF. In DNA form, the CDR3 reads TGCGCCAGCAGCGAAGTACAGGGTTTAGGCTACACCTTC.

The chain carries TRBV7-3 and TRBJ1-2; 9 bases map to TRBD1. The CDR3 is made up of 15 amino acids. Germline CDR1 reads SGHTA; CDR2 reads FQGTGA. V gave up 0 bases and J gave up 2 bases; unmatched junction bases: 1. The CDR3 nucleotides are TGTGCCAGCAGCTTAACGGGACAGGGCAACTATGGCTACACCTTC. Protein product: CASSLTGQGNYGYTF.